Each of the 27 T cell receptor beta chains below was sequenced from the same sample in a study of cytomegalovirus exposure and HLA in healthy donors. Use of 60 Vbeta and 13 Jbeta primers characterized the PCR. The assay was immunoSEQ multiplex PCR, and TCRdb's table has in-frame clones only and misses some. This table holds 130,000 or so clones, around nine tenths found once. Source material: PBMCs. The receptors originated from a woman in her twenties or thirties in good health and CMV-seronegative.

The rearrangement uses TRBV28 and TRBJ1-2; TRBD1 matches at 7 bases. Germline CDR1 reads MDHEN; CDR2 reads SYDVKM. J gave up 2 bases and V 6 bases, and 3 bases lay outside the gene matches. This CDR3 spans 13 amino acids. Here the CDR3 DNA reads TGTGCCAGCAGGGTGGACAGGAACTATGGCTACACCTTC. This translates into CASRVDRNYGYTF.

The rearrangement joins TRBV20-1 to TRBJ2-7, with a weak D call TRBD2 (6 bases). The germline V and J ends were trimmed by 3 bases and 7 bases, with 10 bases remaining between them. The CDR3 is made up of 11 amino acids. CDR1 DFQATT and CDR2 SNEGSKA come from the germline V gene (reference sequence). CDR3 in amino acids: CSASSGGEQYF. DNA of the CDR3: TGCAGTGCTAGTAGTGGGGGGGAGCAGTACTTC.

The chain has TRBV4-3 and TRBJ1-3; no reliable D call. The CDR3 is 18 amino acids. CDR1 LGHNA and CDR2 YSLEER come from the germline V gene. V was shortened by 2 bases and J by 3 bases, with 20 bases between the two germline ends. The CDR3 protein is CASSQRFVSAGNGNTIYF. Here the CDR3 DNA reads TGCGCCAGCAGCCAAAGATTCGTTTCGGCGGGGAATGGAAACACCATATATTTT.

The chain joins TRBV7-2 to TRBJ2-3; TRBD2 matches at 10 bases. With V trimmed by 4 bases and J by 4 bases, 8 bases remained unmatched. This CDR3 has 16 residues. Germline assignment: CDR1 SGHTA and CDR2 FQGNSA. This CDR3 reads CASSYQAGGWADTQYF. The CDR3 coding sequence is TGTGCCAGCAGCTACCAAGCGGGAGGGTGGGCAGATACGCAGTATTTT.

V gene TRBV9 combines with J gene TRBJ2-2; no clear D gene. This CDR3 has 13 amino acids. Germline CDR1 and CDR2: SGDLS and YYNGEE. The V and J ends lost 4 bases and 7 bases respectively, with 11 bases between them. The CDR3: CASSPNPGGELFF. The DNA of the CDR3 is TGTGCCAGCAGCCCTAATCCCGGCGGGGAGCTGTTTTTT.

The chain uses TRBV5-5 and TRBJ2-1; 8 bases fit TRBD1. This CDR3 comprises 15 residues. Per the germline V gene, CDR1 is SGHKS and CDR2 is YYEKEE (reference sequence). V dropped 0 bases and J dropped 2; count of bases not matched to a gene: 1. The CDR3 sequence is CASSLGQGPYNEQFF. The DNA of the CDR3 is TGTGCCAGCAGCTTGGGACAGGGGCCCTACAATGAGCAGTTCTTC.

This clone was observed once. The gene calls are TRBV11-2 and TRBJ2-7; possible D gene TRBD1, 6 bases. CDR3 length: 15 amino acids. V was pared by 3 bases and J by 9 bases, with 21 bases between. Germline V CDR1 and CDR2: SGHAT, FQNNGV. CDR3 bases: TGTGCCAGCAGCTTGCCCCCGGGACACCCGGAAGGGCAGTACTTC. This sequence encodes CASSLPPGHPEGQYF.

The rearrangement links TRBV30 to TRBJ1-5; unclear D gene. Germline loops: CDR1 GTSNPN, CDR2 SVGIG (reference sequence). CDR3 size: 15 residues. The ends were cut back, 0 bases at V and 2 bases at J, with 11 bases in the middle. The CDR3: CAWSVFGEGNQPQHF. The DNA of the CDR3 is TGTGCCTGGAGTGTCTTCGGGGAGGGCAATCAGCCCCAGCATTTT.

On this clone itself: Additional DNA sequences in this sample encode the identical CDR3. The chain recombines TRBV5-1 with TRBJ2-5; TRBD1 might be the D (5 bases). The DNA end lines up better with TRBJ2-7; the J call may be wrong. The CDR3 extends over 13 amino acids. The germline CDR1 and CDR2 sequences are SGHRS and YFSETQ. In nucleotides, the CDR3 is TGCGCCAGCAGCTTGTCAGGGAACTACGAGCAGTACTTC. Translated: CASSLSGNYEQYF.

The chain has TRBV19 and TRBJ1-5; the D is unclear. This CDR3 comprises 15 residues. Between the trimmed V and J ends, which lost 1 base and 2 bases, there was a span of 9 bases. The germline CDR1 and CDR2 sequences are LNHDA and SQIVND (reference sequence). The CDR3 bases are TGTGCCAGTAGTATAGTTAGCAGAGGCAATCAGCCCCAGCATTTT. It codes for CASSIVSRGNQPQHF.

A note on this clone: The junction differs from germline at one of its ends, possibly a read error. The chain recombines TRBV7-9 with TRBJ1-5; 7 bases align to TRBD1. Germline loops: CDR1 SEHNR, CDR2 FQNEAQ (reference sequence). CDR3 size: 14 residues. CDR3 region: CSSSVGTANQPQHF. In DNA form, the CDR3 reads TGTTCCAGCAGCGTCGGGACAGCCAATCAGCCCCAGCATTTT. The variable domain in full, with the rest retrieved from reference TRBV7-9 and TRBJ1-5, is DTGVSQNPRHKITKRGQNVTFRCDPISEHNRLYWYRQTLGQGPEFLTYFQNEAQLEKSRLLSDRFSAERPKGSFSTLEIQRTEQGDSAMYLCSSSVGTANQPQHFGDGTRLSIL.

This clone has only one observation. This chain links TRBV6-1 with TRBJ1-1, with D tentatively TRBD1 (5 bases). Trimming removed 0 bases at V and 3 bases at J, with 17 bases between. The CDR3 contains 17 residues. In germline, CDR1 is MNHNS, CDR2 SASEGT. Here the CDR3 DNA reads TGTGCCAGCAGTGAAGCGCTTTATAGGGGCGCGGACACTGAAGCTTTCTTT. It codes for CASSEALYRGADTEAFF.

The rearrangement joins TRBV5-8 to TRBJ2-3, with 9 nucleotides matching TRBD1. V trimming: 3 bases; J trimming: 2 bases; junction bases outside the gene matches: 13. There are 18 residues in the CDR3. Germline V gene lookup returns CDR1 SGHTS and CDR2 YDEGEE. The CDR3 region is CASSSSGQGFGITDTQYF. The CDR3 DNA is TGTGCCAGCAGCTCCTCGGGACAGGGTTTCGGGATCACAGATACGCAGTATTTT.

The chain recombines TRBV28 with TRBJ1-1; 8 bases line up with TRBD1. Trimming took 8 bases from V and 4 from J; bases not matched to a gene: 12. The CDR3 is 15 amino acids. Germline CDR1 reads MDHEN; CDR2 reads SYDVKM. The CDR3 coding sequence is TGTGCCAGCCACCCCGCGACTACAGGGGGCACTGAAGCTTTCTTT. Translating gives CASHPATTGGTEAFF.

The V call is TRBV5-4, the J call TRBJ1-2; D is uncertain. The CDR3 totals 13 residues. V shed 4 bases and J shed 2 bases, with 9 bases lying between them. CDR1 SGHNT and CDR2 YYREEE come from the germline V gene (reference sequence). CDR3 loop: CASSLDGNYGYTF. The CDR3 region has the DNA TGTGCCAGCAGCCTCGACGGGAACTATGGCTACACCTTC. Drawing the rest from reference TRBV5-4 and TRBJ1-2, the complete variable domain is ETGVTQSPTHLIKTRGQQVTLRCSSQSGHNTVSWYQQALGQGPQFIFQYYREEENGRGNFPPRFSGLQFPNYSSELNVNALELDDSALYLCASSLDGNYGYTFGSGTRLTVV.

The chain joins TRBV6-5 to TRBJ2-2, with 7 positions matching TRBD2. Germline CDR1 MNHEY, CDR2 SVGAGI. The CDR3 is made up of 15 amino acids. V lost 3 bases to trimming and J lost 4 bases; unmatched junction nucleotides: 5. CDR3 region: CASSYWGGGTGELFF. The CDR3 DNA sequence: TGTGCCAGCAGTTATTGGGGGGGAGGCACCGGGGAGCTGTTTTTT.

The chain links TRBV5-6 to TRBJ1-4; D is undetermined. V was trimmed by 1 base and J by 0 bases, leaving 13 bases between them. Looked up from germline, CDR1 is SGHDT and CDR2 is YYEEEE. The length of the CDR3 is 17 residues. CDR3 DNA: TGTGCCAGCAGCTTGTCTGGTACGGGTCCAACTAATGAAAAACTGTTTTTT. Its translation: CASSLSGTGPTNEKLFF.

V gene TRBV2 combines with J gene TRBJ2-2; 10 bases map to TRBD1. CDR3 length: 15 residues. The V and J ends lost 6 bases and 5 bases, in that order; junction bases with no gene match: 6. Germline V gene lookup returns CDR1 SNHLY and CDR2 FYNNEI. The CDR3 nucleotides read TGTGCCAGCAGGGGACAGGGGACTGGGACCGGGGAGCTGTTTTTT. It specifies CASRGQGTGTGELFF.

The chain combines TRBV6-5 with TRBJ1-2, with D maybe TRBD1 (6 bases). The CDR3 runs 12 residues. The V gene lost 5 bases and the J gene lost 5 bases, with 9 bases spanning the gap. Germline V gene data show CDR1 as MNHEY and CDR2 as SVGAGI. CDR3 sequence (DNA): TGTGCCAGCAGTGTTACAGGGTATGGCTACACCTTC. This gives the protein CASSVTGYGYTF.

The chain recombines TRBV7-9 with TRBJ2-5; 7 positions match TRBD2. Germline-derived CDR1 and CDR2 are SEHNR and FQNEAQ (reference sequence). Trimming removed 4 bases from V and 2 bases from J; junction bases left unmatched: 4. The CDR3 loop spans 14 amino acids. CDR3: CASSSAGLQETQYF. Here the CDR3 DNA reads TGTGCCAGCAGCTCTGCGGGACTACAAGAGACCCAGTACTTC.

The J gene is TRBJ1-3, the V gene TRBV18; D call uncertain. Germline-derived CDR1 and CDR2 are KGHSH and LQKENI. The ends were cut back, 5 bases at V and 0 bases at J, with 11 bases in the middle. The CDR3 extends over 15 amino acids. CDR3 loop: CASSGTQSSGNTIYF. The CDR3 DNA reads TGTGCCAGCTCAGGTACACAGAGCTCTGGAAACACCATATATTTT. Using reference TRBV18 and TRBJ1-3 for the parts outside the CDR3, the full variable domain is NAGVMQNPRHLVRRRGQEARLRCSPMKGHSHVYWYRQLPEEGLKFMVYLQKENIIDESGMPKERFSAEFPKEGPSILRIQQVVRGDSAAYFCASSGTQSSGNTIYFGEGSWLTVV.

This chain uses TRBV25-1 with TRBJ2-7, with 11 bases matching TRBD1. CDR1 and CDR2 (germline): MGHDK, SYGVNS. J lost 6 bases, V lost 8 bases, and 3 bases had no gene match. This CDR3 region has 12 residues. The CDR3 sequence is CASSGTGGEQYF. The CDR3 DNA reads TGTGCCAGCTCCGGGACAGGGGGCGAGCAGTACTTC.

The rearrangement joins TRBV10-3 to TRBJ2-3; TRBD2 matches at 8 bases. CDR3 size: 17 residues. V gave up 8 bases and J gave up 1 base; unmatched junction bases: 14. CDR1 ENHRY and CDR2 SYGVKD come from the germline V gene. The CDR3 here is CAISSGSGRGGTDTQYF. The CDR3 region has the DNA TGTGCCATCTCTAGCGGGTCCGGGAGGGGGGGCACAGATACGCAGTATTTT.

The rearrangement uses TRBV9 and TRBJ2-1, with TRBD1 matching 9 bases. This CDR3 has 18 residues. J gave up 5 bases and V 4 bases, and 16 bases lay outside the gene matches. Germline lookup yields CDR1 SGDLS and CDR2 YYNGEE. In nucleotides, the CDR3 is TGTGCCAGCAGCTCGCCTTACCCCGGGACAGGGTACGACAATGAGCAGTTCTTC. The encoded protein is CASSSPYPGTGYDNEQFF.

CDR3 coding DNA: TGTGCCAGTCTGACTGTAGCTAACTATGGCTACACCTTC. As protein: CASLTVANYGYTF. The rearrangement links TRBV19 to TRBJ1-2; D ambiguous. Germline assignment: CDR1 LNHDA and CDR2 SQIVND (reference sequence). The CDR3 is 13 residues long. V lost 8 bases and J 0 bases, leaving 10 bases between the germline ends.

This clone showed up just a few times. The rearrangement links TRBV4-1 to TRBJ1-1, with 8 nucleotides matching TRBD1. There are 16 residues in the CDR3. Germline lookup yields CDR1 MGHRA and CDR2 YSYEKL. Losses at the gene ends were 0 bases for V and 1 base for J; bases not matched to a gene: 4. The CDR3, as DNA: TGCGCCAGCAGCCAAGATCCCGGGACAGGGAACACTGAAGCTTTCTTT. This encodes CASSQDPGTGNTEAFF.

The chain carries TRBV28 and TRBJ2-1; TRBD2 is a possible D gene (6 bases). Trimming removed 6 bases at V and 12 bases at J, with 24 bases between. CDR1 and CDR2 from the germline V gene are MDHEN and SYDVKM. The CDR3 length is 15 residues. The DNA for the CDR3 is TGTGCCAGCAGCACAATCCGGGACTCATTTTCTTGGCAGTTCTTC. This gives the protein CASSTIRDSFSWQFF. Full variable domain (missing parts from reference TRBV28 and TRBJ2-1): DVKVTQSSRYLVKRTGEKVFLECVQDMDHENMFWYRQDPGLGLRLIYFSYDVKMKEKGDIPEGYSVSREKKERFSLILESASTNQTSMYLCASSTIRDSFSWQFFGPGTRLTVL.